This entry describes one TCR beta chain. Its binding antigen is unknown. Base qualities were left out, and no much larger clone turns up one base away. This sample stems from a study of cytomegalovirus exposure and HLA in healthy donors (dated by TCRdb to 2015 to 2018). In terms of the full investigation: In an earlier analysis of around 540 of the donors, approximately 260 Gb of sequence data and 90 million to 130 million unique TCR beta sequences from about 190 million T cells were reported. Roughly 300 gigabases of sequencing data and approximately 80 million unique TCR sequences were included in an early release covering under 650 HLA-typed donors. Of the 398 genotyped donors, 75% to 85% were placed in the genetic ancestry cluster associated with self-reported Caucasian donors. The study aimed to test whether cataloging public T cell receptors could reveal signatures of past pathogen exposure. The study used immunosequencing to profile the T cell repertoires of several hundred subjects and linked those repertoires to cytomegalovirus serostatus. A separate validation cohort of roughly 120 different subjects was used in addition to the roughly 700-subject first cohort. To predict cytomegalovirus infection status, the study combined high-throughput TCR immunosequencing, statistical association of individual TCRs with disease status, and machine learning. In a later analysis, previously published TCR beta repertoires from 670 or so donors were re-analyzed and high-resolution HLA genotyping was added so that TCR occurrence patterns could be studied. The later analysis used no new phenotypic data to find candidate immune exposures, relying instead on TCR beta sequences and their occurrence across donors. To decide whether each TCR beta V gene segment behaved as functional or pseudogenic, an earlier analysis of approximately 600 of the donors relied on high-throughput TCR beta sequencing. Donor age, sex, ethnicity and CMV serostatus were compiled alongside the repertoire data. Genome-wide SNP genotypes for about 65% of the roughly 700 donors were used in a later genetic analysis, which treated that subset as a discovery cohort. Every discovery cohort repertoire had been produced on one sequencing platform. HLA typing covered class I and class II loci at four-digit resolution. Typing coverage varied by locus: 629-630 donors for A, B, C, DRB1 and DQB1; some 520 for DQA1; about 600 for DPA1; 450 to 480 for DPB1. Roughly 5 DR-DQ haplotypes were handled as single units for association and clustering, since linkage in the cohort was strong. On average, about 240,000 unique TCR beta nucleotide sequences were sequenced per donor among several hundred genotyped donors of the cohort, with roughly a sixth of those sequences being non-productive.

The CDR3 starts with the cysteine, ends with the phenylalanine, and has 16 residues. Only CDR3 DNA is held: 48 bases, read in frame from base 1. The V end loses 0 bases and the J end loses 7 bases, and a stretch of 15 bases separates them. The germline V gene (reference sequence) sets CDR1 to LNHNV and CDR2 to YYDKDF. Libraries were constructed by the immunoSEQ multiplex PCR assay. The multiplex PCR relied on a mix of 60 forward primers for TCR Vbeta segments and 13 reverse primers for TCR Jbeta segments. The CDR3 region of rearranged TCR beta genes was amplified from genomic DNA by a multiplex PCR assay. The Illumina HiSeq System was used to sequence the amplified TCR beta libraries as 87-base-pair reads. The original pipeline was this. Across the 500 to 700 repertoires, a later analysis counted approximately 83 million unique TCR beta chains, 9.5 million to 13 million of which were shared by at least two donors. Raw reads were error-corrected and collapsed into unique sequences with a nearest-neighbor algorithm that merged closely related sequences to remove PCR and sequencing errors. V, D and J gene segments were assigned by aligning CDR3 sequences to IMGT reference sequences. For a sequence to be retained, a match of at least six nucleotides was required to both a V gene segment and a J gene segment. Rearrangements were classified as productive when the CDR3 lacked stop codons and remained in frame with V and J, and all other rearrangements were classified as non-productive. CDR3 was defined according to IMGT convention as the region running from the second conserved V-encoded cysteine to the conserved J-encoded phenylalanine. The earlier analysis of 500 to 750 of the donors excluded any sequence lacking an unambiguous match to a single V gene segment. An earlier analysis of 587 of the donors called V segments functional above 56.7% productive rearrangements and segregating when the between-donor standard deviation exceeded 5%. A statistical classification framework was developed to diagnose cytomegalovirus status using the catalog of TCR beta chain sequences. A later analysis assigned V and J genes by comparing TCR nucleotide sequences with IMGT/GENE-DB human TR gene sequences. The TCRdist pipeline was used in a later analysis to assign CDR3 sequences and most-parsimonious VDJ recombination scenarios. In a later analysis, each TCR beta chain was defined by its CDR3 amino acid sequence together with its V-gene family, and reads lacking a unique V-gene family were excluded. A later analysis removed 550 to 700 highly shared, low-generation-probability nucleotide sequences to deal with suspected cross-contamination and a sequencing artifact. In a later analysis, a clonal expansion index was calculated for each public chain from normalized within-repertoire ranks of inferred template counts. A later analysis computed generation probabilities with a VDJ recombination model fitted to out-of-frame rearrangements, and checked the results against IGoR. A later analysis scored TCR-TCR, TCR-HLA and TCR-CMV co-occurrence with hypergeometric tests, applying a repertoire-size bias correction to TCR pairs. A later analysis estimated false discovery rates by permuting HLA or CMV assignments 20 times. In a later analysis, co-occurring TCRs were grouped using DBSCAN, and TCRdist sequence similarity was added for clustering within HLA-allele-positive subsets. Repertoires with fewer than 30,000 or more than 120,000 public chains, plus five repertoires with anomalous nucleotide sharing, were excluded from co-occurrence clustering. As stored in TCRdb, this immuneACCESS dataset retains in-frame rearrangements with V and J assigned. A fraction of the clones does not appear; measured against another copy, unresolved V genes explain less than half of the discrepancy, and the remainder lacks a known reason. The V and J calls and the clone size are those of that table, but D and trimming were determined from the DNA. This sample comprises some 200,000 clones, around 73% of them detected only once. About 2.7% of the sample comes from the top ten.

Study-level results and caveats: Correlated functional status among segregating V segments might reflect linkage disequilibrium, but an unknown experimental factor could not be ruled out. While some public TCRs were present in many individuals, most TCR sequences turned up only very rarely across donors. In a later analysis, HLA-associated TCR beta chains were found to be more clonally expanded and to have lower generation probabilities than equally common non-associated chains. Because HLA typing was unavailable for some donors at each locus, only the typed subset was used in association tests. In both the original and validation cohorts, the classifier was reported to diagnose cytomegalovirus status with high specificity and sensitivity. The authors suggested that the approach could potentially be generalized to other disease states and immunological phenotypes. Assigning TCR associations to individual alleles was difficult when HLA alleles, especially DR and DQ, strongly co-occurred. Some IMGT-functional V segments, including TRBV6-2 and TRBV6-3, could not be told apart with the 87-base-pair reads, so those segments were excluded. According to a later analysis, TCR association rates differed among HLA loci, with DRB1 alleles showing the most associated TCRs and HLA-C alleles showing the fewest. In a later analysis, 16,951 TCR beta sequences were associated with specific HLA alleles at a false discovery rate of 0.05. A cluster of highly shared sequence variants was judged likely to be a technical artifact of the sequencing pipeline. In this cohort, only TCR beta chains were sequenced, and detectable features were limited by the absence of alpha or paired-chain data. CMV serostatus was the only immune exposure information available for the cohort. V-gene and J-gene trimming of TCR beta chains was associated with a missense DCLRE1C variant in a later genetic analysis, and the association was replicated in an independent cohort. According to a later genetic analysis, donors in an Asian-associated ancestry cluster had fewer N-insertions in productive TCRs than the roughly 670-donor mean. According to a later analysis, most CMV-associated TCR beta chains appeared to be HLA-restricted, and the HLA associations seemed to be driven largely by CMV exposure. Three of the identified cytomegalovirus-associated TCR beta chains were confirmed in vitro to be specific for cytomegalovirus antigens. Broadly in line with IMGT annotations, most TCR beta V segments showed up in productive rearrangements about 87% or about 30% of the time in an earlier analysis of under 700 of the donors. In the study, approximately 150 TCR beta chains were listed as associated with cytomegalovirus. Because counts were too low, around 18 rarely observed V segments, including chromosome 9 orphons, were left out of the earlier analysis of about 500 of the donors. A further reported finding was that TCR beta sequences accurately predicted the HLA-A and HLA-B alleles for most subjects in the first cohort. The presence/absence analyses assumed that sequencing depth was roughly uniform across donors, and that assumption may not be true. A later analysis reported that several top co-occurrence clusters appeared linked to parvovirus B19, influenza, CMV and Epstein-Barr virus.

The cohort was made up of roughly 670 healthy bone marrow donors. All cohort members were sampled while nominally healthy, although unrecorded immune exposures were likely present. The donor was CMV seronegative and was included in the group of 352 seronegative cohort members. Every donor gave a peripheral blood sample, and the peripheral blood mononuclear cells from that sample were used for TCR beta sequencing. The Qiagen DNeasy Blood Extraction Kit was used to extract genomic DNA from the blood cell samples. The clonotype comes from a young woman in good health and CMV-seronegative. The specimen was PBMCs. The rearrangement combines TRBV15 with TRBJ1-4; 6 matching bases give a weak D call of TRBD1. The CDR3 region reads CATSRELQGIGEKLFF. The nucleotide sequence is given as TGTGCCACCAGCAGAGAACTGCAGGGGATCGGTGAAAAACTGTTTTTT.